The entry below gives a single T cell receptor beta chain sequence along with its context. A much larger clone differs from this one at a single base, so this may be a read error. This sample is part of a study of molecular identifiers for immune sequencing clone quantification. In TCRdb, the PCR reads were re-called with MiXCR into one record per CDR3 protein. Altogether 97,000 or so distinct CDR3 sequences are present, 20% to 30% being singletons, with the ten largest covering approximately 0.94%. The receptor was derived from a human donor in good health. Some libraries in this study had Jurkat cell RNA spiked in. Input material: naive CD8+ T cells from blood, with Jurkat cell RNA spiked in. The subset is: FACS-sorted CD8+CD4-CCR7+CD45RA+ naive T cells.

The CDR3 here is CARAGFGEPSPHTQCF. The DNA for the CDR3 is TGTGCCAGAGCTGGCTTTGGGGAACCTTCACCACATACGCAGTGTTTT. The chain carries TRBV5-3 and TRBJ2-3; D unclear. TRBV5-3 is assigned to the ORF class and has an uncertain function. This CDR3 contains 16 residues.